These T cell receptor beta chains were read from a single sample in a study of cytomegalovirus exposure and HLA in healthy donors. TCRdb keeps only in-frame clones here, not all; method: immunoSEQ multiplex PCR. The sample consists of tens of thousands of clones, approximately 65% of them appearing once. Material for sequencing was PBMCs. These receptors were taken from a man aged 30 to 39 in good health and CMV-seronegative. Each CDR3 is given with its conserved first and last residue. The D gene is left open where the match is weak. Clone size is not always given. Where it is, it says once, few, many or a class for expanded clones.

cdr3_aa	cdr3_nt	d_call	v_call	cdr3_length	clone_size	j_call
CASSADRLAGAYEQFF	TGTGCCAGCAGCGCAGATAGACTAGCGGGAGCTTATGAGCAGTTCTTC	TRBD2	TRBV9	16	NA	TRBJ2-1
CASSYSPGGGTEAFF	TGTGCCAGCAGCTATTCCCCTGGGGGCGGCACTGAAGCTTTCTTT	NA	TRBV7-3	15	few	TRBJ1-1
CASSKSRHGELFF	TGTGCCAGCAGCAAATCCAGACACGGGGAGCTGTTTTTT	NA	TRBV21-1	13	NA	TRBJ2-2
CASSQVESGEQYF	TGCGCCAGCAGCCAAGTGGAGAGTGGGGAGCAGTACTTC	NA	TRBV4-1	13	few	TRBJ2-7
CASSFSLLGGWGYTF	TGTGCCAGCAGCTTTAGTCTGCTCGGTGGTTGGGGCTACACCTTC	NA	TRBV7-9	15	few	TRBJ1-2
CASSLLSREKLFF	TGCGCCAGCAGCTTGTTGAGTAGAGAAAAACTGTTTTTT	NA	TRBV5-1	13	NA	TRBJ1-4
CASSLNRVTEAFF	TGTGCCAGCAGCCTAAACAGGGTAACTGAAGCTTTCTTT	NA	TRBV9	13	NA	TRBJ1-1
CASCLGRGARGNEQFF	TGTGCCAGCTGTCTTGGGCGGGGGGCCAGGGGCAATGAGCAGTTCTTC	TRBD2	TRBV7-2	16	NA	TRBJ2-1
CASSEQGALYGYTF	TGTGCCAGCAGCGAACAGGGGGCGCTCTATGGCTACACCTTC	TRBD1	TRBV7-2	14	NA	TRBJ1-2
CSVLDYTPSGANVLTF	TGCAGCGTTCTAGACTATACTCCCTCTGGGGCCAACGTCCTGACTTTC	NA	TRBV29-1	16	once	TRBJ2-6
CASSLGPLAGDEQYF	TGTGCCAGCAGTTTAGGTCCTCTAGCGGGGGACGAGCAGTACTTC	TRBD2	TRBV27	15	NA	TRBJ2-7
CASSQGGANTEAFF	TGCGCCAGCAGCCAAGGCGGGGCGAACACTGAAGCTTTCTTT	NA	TRBV4-1	14	NA	TRBJ1-1
CASSQEQGANEKLFF	TGCGCCAGCAGCCAGGAACAGGGGGCCAATGAAAAACTGTTTTTT	TRBD1	TRBV4-1	15	few	TRBJ1-4
CAISEGQGGYQPQHF	TGTGCCATCAGTGAGGGACAGGGGGGGTATCAGCCCCAGCATTTT	TRBD1	TRBV10-3	15	NA	TRBJ1-5
CAISQTGEYEQYF	TGTGCCATCAGCCAGACAGGGGAGTACGAGCAGTACTTC	TRBD1	TRBV10-3	13	NA	TRBJ2-7
CSVEPAGQSFLAYNEQFF	TGCAGCGTGGAACCGGCTGGACAGAGTTTTTTAGCCTACAATGAGCAGTTCTTC	NA	TRBV29-1	18	NA	TRBJ2-1
CASSQEGQGDYEQYF	TGCGCCAGCAGCCAAGAAGGCCAGGGTGACTACGAGCAGTACTTC	NA	TRBV4-1	15	NA	TRBJ2-7
CASSFRQVAGGYTF	TGTGCCAGCAGTTTCCGTCAGGTGGCGGGCGGCTACACCTTC	NA	TRBV27	14	once	TRBJ1-2
CASSQVHREAYEQYF	TGCGCCAGCAGCCAAGTTCACAGGGAAGCCTACGAGCAGTACTTC	NA	TRBV4-1	15	NA	TRBJ2-7
CASSQRDYQETQYF	TGTGCCAGCAGCCAAAGGGACTATCAAGAGACCCAGTACTTC	TRBD2	TRBV5-6	14	NA	TRBJ2-5
CARSGLAVYEQYF	TGTGCCAGGTCGGGACTAGCGGTCTACGAGCAGTACTTC	TRBD2	TRBV6-5	13	NA	TRBJ2-7
CASSREQASNEKLFF	TGCGCCAGCAGCCGAGAACAGGCCTCTAATGAAAAACTGTTTTTT	NA	TRBV4-1	15	once	TRBJ1-4
CASSEETWVLGEQFF	TGTGCCAGCAGTGAGGAGACCTGGGTGTTGGGTGAGCAGTTCTTC	NA	TRBV6-1	15	NA	TRBJ2-1
CASSPGTSGYEQYF	TGCGCCAGCAGCCCCGGGACTAGCGGCTACGAGCAGTACTTC	TRBD2	TRBV5-1	14	NA	TRBJ2-7
CASNPTGAPGELFF	TGTGCCAGCAACCCGACAGGGGCCCCCGGGGAGCTGTTTTTT	TRBD1	TRBV2	14	NA	TRBJ2-2
CASSHHRGDGPQHF	TGTGCCAGCAGTCACCACAGGGGCGATGGGCCCCAGCATTTT	TRBD1	TRBV6-5	14	NA	TRBJ1-5
CASSVTPGTNEKLFF	TGTGCCAGCAGCGTAACCCCCGGGACTAATGAAAAACTGTTTTTT	NA	TRBV9	15	once	TRBJ1-4
CASSRTPAASGSSYEQYF	TGCGCCAGCAGCCGCACCCCCGCAGCAAGCGGGAGCTCCTACGAGCAGTACTTC	TRBD2	TRBV4-1	18	NA	TRBJ2-7
CASSRGTGLLKELFF	TGTGCCAGCAGCCGAGGGACAGGTCTACTGAAGGAGCTGTTTTTT	TRBD1	TRBV28	15	NA	TRBJ2-2
CASSYRLAVSTDTQYF	TGTGCCAGCAGTTACCGACTAGCGGTGAGCACAGATACGCAGTATTTT	TRBD2	TRBV6-5	16	NA	TRBJ2-3
CASGLAVPQGDTEAFF	TGTGCTAGTGGTTTGGCAGTCCCCCAGGGTGACACTGAAGCTTTCTTT	NA	TRBV12-5	16	few	TRBJ1-1
CASSLSGTGGYTF	TGTGCCAGCAGTTTATCAGGGACTGGTGGCTACACCTTC	NA	TRBV27	13	NA	TRBJ1-2
CASSLVQGLDTEAFF	TGTGCCAGCAGCTTAGTTCAGGGGTTGGACACTGAAGCTTTCTTT	NA	TRBV11-2	15	NA	TRBJ1-1
CASSSRTSANYNEQFF	TGTGCCAGCAGCTCTCGGACTAGCGCCAACTACAATGAGCAGTTCTTC	TRBD2	TRBV7-3	16	NA	TRBJ2-1
CASSQDLGGGAPDTQYF	TGCGCCAGCAGCCAAGATCTTGGTGGGGGGGCCCCAGATACGCAGTATTTT	NA	TRBV4-3	17	NA	TRBJ2-3
CSVETGSGYTGELFF	TGCAGCGTTGAAACAGGGTCCGGGTACACCGGGGAGCTGTTTTTT	NA	TRBV29-1	15	NA	TRBJ2-2
CARDPGGPHEQYF	TGCGCCAGGGACCCGGGAGGGCCCCACGAGCAGTACTTC	TRBD2	TRBV10-1	13	NA	TRBJ2-7
CASSRYQGALTYEQYF	TGTGCCAGCAGCCGGTACCAGGGGGCACTAACCTACGAGCAGTACTTC	TRBD1	TRBV5-6	16	medium-sized	TRBJ2-7
CASSSGLEEEIQYF	TGTGCCAGCAGCTCCGGACTAGAAGAGGAGATTCAGTACTTC	TRBD2	TRBV7-2	14	NA	TRBJ2-4
CASSEAGRDDEKLFF	TGTGCCAGCAGTGAAGCCGGCAGGGATGACGAAAAACTGTTTTTT	NA	TRBV2	15	NA	TRBJ1-4
CAWGRDRRSYEQYF	TGTGCCTGGGGGAGGGACAGGCGGTCCTACGAGCAGTACTTC	NA	TRBV30	14	NA	TRBJ2-7
CASSNRQELNTEAFF	TGTGCCAGTAGCAACAGACAGGAACTGAACACTGAAGCTTTCTTT	NA	TRBV19	15	NA	TRBJ1-1
CASLLNRGPGELFF	TGTGCCAGCTTACTGAACAGGGGGCCCGGGGAGCTGTTTTTT	TRBD1	TRBV7-3	14	NA	TRBJ2-2